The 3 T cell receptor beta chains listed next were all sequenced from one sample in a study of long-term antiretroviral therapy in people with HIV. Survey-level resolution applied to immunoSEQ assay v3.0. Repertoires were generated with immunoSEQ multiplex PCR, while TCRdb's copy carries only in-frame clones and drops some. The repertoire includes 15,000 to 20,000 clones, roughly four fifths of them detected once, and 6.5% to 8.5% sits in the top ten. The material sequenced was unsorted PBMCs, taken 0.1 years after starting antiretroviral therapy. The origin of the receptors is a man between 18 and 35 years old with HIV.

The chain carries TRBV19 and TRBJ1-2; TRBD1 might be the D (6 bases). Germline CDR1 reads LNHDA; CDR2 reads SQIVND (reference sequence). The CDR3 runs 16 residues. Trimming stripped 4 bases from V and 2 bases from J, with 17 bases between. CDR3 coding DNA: TGTGCCAGTAGTAGGAGACGAATAGGACAGAACTATGGCTACACCTTC. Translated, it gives CASSRRRIGQNYGYTF.

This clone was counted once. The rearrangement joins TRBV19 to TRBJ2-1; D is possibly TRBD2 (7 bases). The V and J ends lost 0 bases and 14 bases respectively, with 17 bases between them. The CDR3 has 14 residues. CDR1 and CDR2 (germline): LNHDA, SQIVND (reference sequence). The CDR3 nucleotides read TGTGCCAGTAGTATAGATCGAAAGGGGGGGGAGAAGTTCTTC. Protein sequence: CASSIDRKGGEKFF. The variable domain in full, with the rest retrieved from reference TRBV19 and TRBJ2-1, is DGGITQSPKYLFRKEGQNVTLSCEQNLNHDAMYWYRQDPGQGLRLIYYSQIVNDFQKGDIAEGYSVSREKKESFPLTVTSAQKNPTAFYLCASSIDRKGGEKFFGPGTRLTVL.

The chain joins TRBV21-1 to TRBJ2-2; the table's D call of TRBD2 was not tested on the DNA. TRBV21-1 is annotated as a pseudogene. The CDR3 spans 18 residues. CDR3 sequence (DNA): TGTGCCAGCAGCAAAGGATGCACCGAAGGGGACTGCACCGGGGAGCTGTTTTTT. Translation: CASSKGCTEGDCTGELFF.